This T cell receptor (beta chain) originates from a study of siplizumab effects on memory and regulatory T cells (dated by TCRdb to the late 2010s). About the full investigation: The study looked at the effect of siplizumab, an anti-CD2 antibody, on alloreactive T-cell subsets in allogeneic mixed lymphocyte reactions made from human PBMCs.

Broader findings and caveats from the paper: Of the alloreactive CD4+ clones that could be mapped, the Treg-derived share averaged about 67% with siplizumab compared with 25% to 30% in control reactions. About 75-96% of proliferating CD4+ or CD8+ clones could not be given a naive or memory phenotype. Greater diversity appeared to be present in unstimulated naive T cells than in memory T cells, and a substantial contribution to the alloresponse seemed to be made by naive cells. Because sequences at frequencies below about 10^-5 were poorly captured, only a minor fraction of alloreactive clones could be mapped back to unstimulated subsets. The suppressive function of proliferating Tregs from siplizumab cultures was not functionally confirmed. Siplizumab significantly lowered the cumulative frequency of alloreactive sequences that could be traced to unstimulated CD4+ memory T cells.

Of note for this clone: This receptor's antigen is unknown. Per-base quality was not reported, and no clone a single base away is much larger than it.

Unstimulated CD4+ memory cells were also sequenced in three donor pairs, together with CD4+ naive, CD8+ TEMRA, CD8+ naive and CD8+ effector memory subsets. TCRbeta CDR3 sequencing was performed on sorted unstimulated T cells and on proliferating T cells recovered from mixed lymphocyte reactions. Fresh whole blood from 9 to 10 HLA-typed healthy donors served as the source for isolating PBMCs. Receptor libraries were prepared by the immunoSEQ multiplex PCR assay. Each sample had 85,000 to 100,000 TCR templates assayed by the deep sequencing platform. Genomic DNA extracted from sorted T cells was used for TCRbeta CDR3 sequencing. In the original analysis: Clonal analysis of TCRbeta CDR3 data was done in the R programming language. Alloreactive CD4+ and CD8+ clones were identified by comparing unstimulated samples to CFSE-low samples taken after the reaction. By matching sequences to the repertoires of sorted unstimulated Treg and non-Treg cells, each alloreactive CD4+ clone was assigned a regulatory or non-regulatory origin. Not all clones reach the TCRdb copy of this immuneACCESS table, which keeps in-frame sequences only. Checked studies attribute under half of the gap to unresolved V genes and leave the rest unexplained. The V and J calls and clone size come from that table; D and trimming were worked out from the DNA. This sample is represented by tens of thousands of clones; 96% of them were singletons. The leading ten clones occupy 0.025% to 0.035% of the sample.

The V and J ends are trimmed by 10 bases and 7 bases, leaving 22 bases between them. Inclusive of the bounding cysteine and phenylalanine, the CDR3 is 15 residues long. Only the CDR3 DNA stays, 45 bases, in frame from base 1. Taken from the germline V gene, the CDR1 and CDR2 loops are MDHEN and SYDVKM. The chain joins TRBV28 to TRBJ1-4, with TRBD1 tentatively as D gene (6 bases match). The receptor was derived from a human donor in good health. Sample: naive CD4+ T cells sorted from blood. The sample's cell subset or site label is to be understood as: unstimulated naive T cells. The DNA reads TGTGCCATCCTATCGGGGGGCAGGGGAGGTGAAAAACTGTTTTTT. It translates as CAILSGGRGGEKLFF.